This T cell receptor (beta chain) stems from a study of blood T cell repertoires in COVID-19. Study information: Donors in the United States, Italy and Spain gave samples during acute or convalescent COVID-19. Sample material is recorded as cDNA or gDNA derived from T cells, B-cell-depleted T cells, or PBMCs.

Germline CDR1 is SGDLS and CDR2 is YYNGEE. Trimming removed 0 bases from V and 5 bases from J; junction bases left unmatched: 6. The length of the CDR3 is 16 residues. Authors' analysis steps: By means of reference gene primer amplification, nucleated cell counts were estimated. The table came from immunoSEQ multiplex PCR; TCRdb's copy has only in-frame clones and leaves some out. The V and J calls and clone size come from that table; D and trimming were worked out from the DNA. The repertoire holds around 100,000 clones, with about nine tenths as singletons. The chain uses TRBV9 and TRBJ2-1, with 9 positions matching TRBD2. The TCR comes from a man aged 50-59 years with acute or convalescent COVID-19. The sequenced sample was peripheral blood. The CDR3 loop reads CASSVGGLASNNEQFF. The CDR3 nucleotides are TGTGCCAGCAGCGTAGGCGGACTAGCGAGTAACAATGAGCAGTTCTTC.